This TCR beta chain was recovered during a study of blood T cell repertoires in COVID-19. Sequencing used immunoSEQ multiplex PCR; TCRdb keeps in-frame clones, though not all of them. In the table there are about 210,000 clones, under 90% of which are singletons. Trimming removed 2 bases from V and 7 bases from J, with 12 bases in between. The CDR3 sequence is 14 residues long. Germline loops: CDR1 ENHRY, CDR2 SYGVKD. This receptor was obtained from an elderly woman with COVID-19, enrolled during active disease. Sequencing used peripheral blood. The rearrangement links TRBV10-3 to TRBJ2-1, with TRBD1 as a possible D gene (7 bases). CDR3 coding DNA: TGTGCCATCAGTGAGGACAGGGACTTGAATGAGCAGTTCTTC. Its translation: CAISEDRDLNEQFF.